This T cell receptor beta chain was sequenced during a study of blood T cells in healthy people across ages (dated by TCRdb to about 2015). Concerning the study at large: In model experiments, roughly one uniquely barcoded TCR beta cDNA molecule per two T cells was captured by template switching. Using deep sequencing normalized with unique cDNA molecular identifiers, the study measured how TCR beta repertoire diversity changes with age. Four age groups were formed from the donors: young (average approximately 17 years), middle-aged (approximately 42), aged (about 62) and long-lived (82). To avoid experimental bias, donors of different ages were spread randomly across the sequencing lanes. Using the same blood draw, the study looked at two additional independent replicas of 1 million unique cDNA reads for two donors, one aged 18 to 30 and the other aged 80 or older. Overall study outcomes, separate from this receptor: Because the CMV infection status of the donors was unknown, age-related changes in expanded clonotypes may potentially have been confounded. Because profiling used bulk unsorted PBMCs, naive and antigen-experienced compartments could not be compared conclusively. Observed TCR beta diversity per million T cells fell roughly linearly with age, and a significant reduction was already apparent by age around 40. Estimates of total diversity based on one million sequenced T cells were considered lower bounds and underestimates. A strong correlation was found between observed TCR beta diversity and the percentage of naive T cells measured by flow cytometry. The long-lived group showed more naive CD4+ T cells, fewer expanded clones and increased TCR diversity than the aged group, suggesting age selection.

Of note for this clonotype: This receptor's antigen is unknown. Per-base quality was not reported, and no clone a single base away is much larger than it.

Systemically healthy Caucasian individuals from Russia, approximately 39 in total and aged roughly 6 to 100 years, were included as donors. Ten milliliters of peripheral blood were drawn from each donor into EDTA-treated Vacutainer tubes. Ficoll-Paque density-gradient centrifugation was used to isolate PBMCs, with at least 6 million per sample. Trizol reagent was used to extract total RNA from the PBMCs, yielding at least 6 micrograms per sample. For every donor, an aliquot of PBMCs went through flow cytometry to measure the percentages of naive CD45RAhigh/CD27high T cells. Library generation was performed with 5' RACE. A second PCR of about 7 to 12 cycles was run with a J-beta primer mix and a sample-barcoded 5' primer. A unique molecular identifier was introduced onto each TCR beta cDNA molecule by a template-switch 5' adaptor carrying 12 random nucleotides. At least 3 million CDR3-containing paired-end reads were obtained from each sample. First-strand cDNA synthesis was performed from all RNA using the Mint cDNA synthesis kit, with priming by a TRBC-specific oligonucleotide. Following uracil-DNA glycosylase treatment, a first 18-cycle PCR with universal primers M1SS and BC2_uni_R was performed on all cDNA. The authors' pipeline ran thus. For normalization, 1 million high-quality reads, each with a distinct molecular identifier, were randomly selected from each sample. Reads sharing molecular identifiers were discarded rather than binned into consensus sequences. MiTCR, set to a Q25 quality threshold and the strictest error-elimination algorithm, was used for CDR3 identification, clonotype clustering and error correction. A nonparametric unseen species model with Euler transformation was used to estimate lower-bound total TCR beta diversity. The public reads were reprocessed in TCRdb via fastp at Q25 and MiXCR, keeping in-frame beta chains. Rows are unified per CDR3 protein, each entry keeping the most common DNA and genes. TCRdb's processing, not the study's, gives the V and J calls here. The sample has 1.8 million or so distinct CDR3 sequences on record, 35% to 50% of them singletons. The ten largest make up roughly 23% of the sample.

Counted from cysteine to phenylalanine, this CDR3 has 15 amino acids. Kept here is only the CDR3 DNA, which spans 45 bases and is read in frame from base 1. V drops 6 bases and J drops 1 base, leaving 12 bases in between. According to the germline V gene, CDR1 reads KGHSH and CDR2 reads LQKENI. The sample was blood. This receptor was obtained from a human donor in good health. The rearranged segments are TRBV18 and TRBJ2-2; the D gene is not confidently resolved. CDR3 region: CASSLNRGNTGELFF. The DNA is TGTGCCAGCTCCCTTAATAGAGGGAACACCGGGGAGCTGTTTTTT. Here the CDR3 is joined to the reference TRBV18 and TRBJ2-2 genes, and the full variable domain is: NAGVMQNPRHLVRRRGQEARLRCSPMKGHSHVYWYRQLPEEGLKFMVYLQKENIIDESGMPKERFSAEFPKEGPSILRIQQVVRGDSAAYFCASSLNRGNTGELFFGEGSRLTVL.